One sample yielded the 27 T cell receptor beta chains listed below, sequenced in a study of regulatory T cells in long-lasting Graves disease. Both iRepertoire HTBI primers and Arm-PCR of CDR3 regions were used to build the TCR beta libraries. A single record per CDR3 protein comes from TCRdb applying MiXCR to the multiplex PCR reads. The sample holds under 350,000 distinct CDR3 sequences; approximately 20% are singletons and the top ten take about 56%. This sample's time point: persistent/refractory GD, antithyroid drugs over 5 years with positive TRAb. The TCR library was made from RNA extracted from PBMCs. Sample: peripheral blood mononuclear cells (PBMCs), taken when the disease was refractory, from a patient treated with antithyroid drugs. These receptors were obtained from a female donor with Graves disease.

This clonotype was observed a few times. The rearrangement uses TRBV4-3 and TRBJ1-4, with D possibly matching TRBD1 (5 bases). Judging by the DNA end, TRBJ1-6 fits better; the J call may be wrong. CDR3 length: 15 amino acids. Germline V lookup: CDR1 LGHNA, CDR2 YSLEER. CDR3 nucleotides: TGCGCCAGCAGTCACGGGGGACGGTATAATTCACCCCTCCACTTT. Its protein product is CASSHGGRYNSPLHF.

In its sample, this clonotype was seen many times. The gene calls are TRBV12-3 or TRBV12-4 and TRBJ2-5, with unresolved D. V dropped 3 bases and J dropped 5 bases, with 13 bases sitting between them. The CDR3 runs to 14 residues. The DNA for the CDR3 is TGTGCCAGCAGTTTGTACCTAAACGGGGAGACCCAGTACTTC. Amino acid sequence: CASSLYLNGETQYF.

This chain uses TRBV4-1 with TRBJ2-5; a possible D gene is TRBD1 (7 bases). The J call could be wrong; TRBJ2-1 is a better fit for the DNA end. The CDR3 spans 15 residues. CDR1 MGHRA and CDR2 YSYEKL come from the germline V gene. The CDR3, as DNA: TGCGCCAGCAGCCAAGCCGAGACAGGGACTAATGAGCAGTTCTTC. Translated: CASSQAETGTNEQFF.

Only a few counts were recorded for this clonotype. CDR3 region: CSAGGDGYEQYF. In DNA form, the CDR3 reads TGCAGTGCAGGGGGGGACGGCTACGAGCAGTACTTC. V usage is TRBV20-1 and J usage is TRBJ2-7, with D possibly matching TRBD2 (7 bases). The CDR3 is 12 amino acids. Between the trimmed V and J ends, which lost 6 bases and 3 bases, there was a span of 12 bases. Germline V gene sequence: CDR1 DFQATT, CDR2 SNEGSKA (reference sequence).

In this sample, this clonotype turned up once. A far larger clone differs by one base, so this is likely a read error. The chain joins TRBV7-2 to TRBJ2-1; 12 nucleotides align to TRBD2. The J call may be faulty, since TRBJ2-5 better matches the DNA end. CDR3 length: 14 residues. The germline V gene encodes CDR1 SGHTA and CDR2 FQGNSA. In DNA, the CDR3 is TGTGCCAGCGGGGCGACTAGCGGGAGCGAGACCCAGTACTTC. Encoded protein: CASGATSGSETQYF.

This clonotype was found many times. This chain links TRBV27 with TRBJ2-5, with 8 bases fitting TRBD1. The CDR3 is 14 residues long. CDR1 MNHEY and CDR2 SMNVEV come from the germline V gene (reference sequence). The ends lost 6 bases at V and 7 bases at J; junction bases unmatched: 10. CDR3: CASSPAGGRGTQYF. The CDR3 nucleotides read TGTGCCAGCAGCCCAGCAGGGGGCCGGGGGACCCAGTACTTC.

This chain connects TRBV29-1 to TRBJ2-1; 11 nucleotides agree with TRBD2. The CDR3 runs 13 residues. Germline V CDR1 and CDR2: SQVTM, ANQGSEA. Losses at the gene ends were 4 bases for V and 8 bases for J; bases not matched to a gene: 4. CDR3 sequence: CSVGLAGHYEQFF. The CDR3 DNA follows: TGCAGCGTTGGACTAGCGGGACACTATGAGCAGTTCTTC.

The chain combines TRBV19 with TRBJ1-2, with D possibly matching TRBD1 (5 bases). CDR1 is LNHDA, CDR2 SQIVND, per germline (reference sequence). Trimming cost V 5 bases and J 7 bases, with 17 bases left between them. The CDR3 has 14 residues. In nucleotides, the CDR3 is TGTGCCAGTAGTTCCCCGACAGTCGGCGGTGGCTACACCTTC. It specifies CASSSPTVGGGYTF.

This clonotype was counted a few times. The chain is built from TRBV7-3 and TRBJ1-1; 7 bases are a match to TRBD1. Unmatched junction bases numbered 5, after V lost 6 bases and J lost 4 bases. Germline CDR1 SGHTA, CDR2 FQGTGA. The CDR3 has 13 residues. The CDR3 DNA follows: TGTGCCAGCAGGTTGACAGGGACCACTGAAGCTTTCTTT. Translation: CASRLTGTTEAFF. The entire variable domain, with the rest obtained from reference TRBV7-3 and TRBJ1-1, is as follows: GAGVSQTPSNKVTEKGKYVELRCDPISGHTALYWYRQSLGQGPEFLIYFQGTGAADDSGLPNDRFFAVRPEGSVSTLKIQRTERGDSAVYLCASRLTGTTEAFFGQGTRLTVV.

V is TRBV6-2 or TRBV6-3 and J is TRBJ2-1; D assignment may be TRBD1 or TRBD2 (5 bases each). Per the germline V gene, CDR1 is MNHEY and CDR2 is SVGEGT. This CDR3 region has 13 residues. Trimming pared 4 bases from V and 8 bases from J, leaving 12 bases between. CDR3: CASSSWDGDEQFF. CDR3 DNA: TGTGCCAGCAGTTCGTGGGACGGCGATGAGCAGTTCTTC.

This clonotype has ten or more counts. V is TRBV12-3 or TRBV12-4 and J is TRBJ1-2; the D is unclear. The germline V and J ends were trimmed by 3 bases and 4 bases, with 12 bases remaining between them. The CDR3 covers 14 residues. DNA of the CDR3: TGTGCCAGCAGTTTTGCGCAGCCCCCCTATGGCTACACCTTC. Encoded protein: CASSFAQPPYGYTF.

The chain has TRBV5-1 and TRBJ1-1; the D gene is possibly TRBD1 (6 bases). Trimming pared 4 bases from V and 2 bases from J, leaving 15 bases between. There are 15 residues in the CDR3. Germline CDR1 is SGHRS and CDR2 is YFSETQ. This chain's CDR3 is CASSRNEQGNTEAFF. CDR3 bases: TGCGCCAGCAGCCGAAACGAACAGGGAAACACTGAAGCTTTCTTT.

In its sample, this clonotype was seen many times. V usage is TRBV28 and J usage is TRBJ1-4; TRBD1 matches 8 bases. The CDR3 contains 15 residues. The V gene end was trimmed by 3 bases and the J gene end by 8 bases; junction bases not matched to a gene: 8. Germline CDR1 and CDR2: MDHEN and SYDVKM. CDR3 coding DNA: TGTGCCAGCAGTTTCCTTCCCAGGGGGCGGGAAAAACTGTTTTTT. It specifies CASSFLPRGREKLFF.

Only a few counts were recorded for this clonotype. A much larger clone is a single base away; this may be a read error. The genes are TRBV28 and TRBJ1-1; D is possibly TRBD1 (6 bases). Germline CDR1 and CDR2: MDHEN and SYDVKM. This CDR3 contains 15 residues. Trimming took 8 bases from V and 1 from J, leaving 17 bases between them. CDR3 bases: TGTGCCAGCGGCTGCAGGGGCGGGGGGAACACTGAAGCTTTCTTT. It translates to CASGCRGGGNTEAFF.

This chain links TRBV10-3 with TRBJ2-7, with D perhaps TRBD2 (5 bases). V was clipped by 0 bases and J by 3 bases, with 18 bases between them. CDR3 length: 17 amino acids. CDR1 is ENHRY, CDR2 SYGVKD, per germline. CDR3 loop: CAISESGTGMIGYEQYF. As DNA, the CDR3 is TGTGCCATCAGTGAGTCGGGAACCGGGATGATAGGCTACGAGCAGTACTTC.

The chain couples TRBV3-1 to TRBJ2-5, with 8 bases aligning to TRBD2. The V and J ends lost 0 bases and 4 bases, in that order; junction bases with no gene match: 10. Germline CDR1 and CDR2: LGHDT and YNNKEL (reference sequence). The CDR3 spans 17 residues. CDR3 loop: CASSQDRRASGLETQYF. The CDR3 DNA sequence: TGTGCCAGCAGCCAAGATCGTCGCGCTAGCGGGTTAGAGACCCAGTACTTC.

This clonotype was recorded at least ten times. The CDR3 nucleotides read TGTGCCTGGAGTTTAACTAGCGGTCAAGAGACCCAGTACTTC. Encoded protein: CAWSLTSGQETQYF. This chain joins TRBV30 and TRBJ2-5; 8 nucleotides agree with TRBD2. From germline, CDR1 is GTSNPN and CDR2 SVGIG (reference sequence). J gave up 2 bases and V 2 bases, and 4 bases lay outside the gene matches. The CDR3 contains 14 residues.

This clonotype came up many times. The J gene is TRBJ2-5, the V gene TRBV7-2; 8 bases line up with TRBD1. V lost 2 bases and J lost 5; bases outside the gene matches: 10. Germline V gene lookup returns CDR1 SGHTA and CDR2 FQGNSA. CDR3 size: 16 residues. The DNA for the CDR3 is TGTGCCAGCAGCTTACCCCCACAGGGGGAATGGGAGACCCAGTACTTC. Protein product: CASSLPPQGEWETQYF.

This clonotype appeared a single time. J is TRBJ1-6 and V is TRBV20-1, with D unclear. Trimming stripped 0 bases from V and 5 bases from J, with 14 bases between. CDR1 and CDR2 from the germline V gene are DFQATT and SNEGSKA (reference sequence). CDR3 length: 16 amino acids. CDR3 loop: CSARESGGSDNSPLHF. The CDR3, as DNA: TGCAGTGCTAGAGAAAGCGGAGGGTCGGATAATTCACCCCTCCACTTT.

The chain is built from TRBV11-2 and TRBJ1-6; D ambiguous. Germline CDR1 reads SGHAT; CDR2 reads FQNNGV. The CDR3 sequence is 14 residues long. Between the trimmed V and J ends, which lost 1 base and 6 bases, there was a span of 7 bases. CDR3: CASSLGPLNSPLHF. The CDR3 DNA follows: TGTGCCAGCAGCTTAGGGCCTCTTAATTCACCCCTCCACTTT.

This clonotype was recorded many times. This chain connects TRBV28 to TRBJ2-7; no firm D call. The CDR3 has 13 amino acids. Looked up from germline, CDR1 is MDHEN and CDR2 is SYDVKM. Trimming cost V 3 bases and J 1 base, with 7 bases left between them. CDR3 nucleotide sequence: TGTGCCAGCAGTTTGGTTCTGTCCTACGAGCAGTACTTC. It yields the protein CASSLVLSYEQYF.

On this clonotype: At one end, the junction sequence differs from germline, possibly due to a read error. This chain connects TRBV7-9 to TRBJ2-7; D remains ambiguous. Germline CDR1 is SEHNR and CDR2 is FQNEAQ (reference sequence). The CDR3 runs to 11 residues. The CDR3 sequence: CASSSGYERYF. CDR3 sequence (DNA): TGTGCCAGCAGCTCAGGCTACGAGCGGTACTTC.

The table lists this clonotype with many counts. CDR3 DNA sequence: TGTGCCAGCAGTTACTCTCCAGGGACGGATCAGCCCCAGCATTTT. Protein product: CASSYSPGTDQPQHF. The rearrangement joins TRBV6-2 or TRBV6-3 to TRBJ1-5; maybe TRBD1 (5 bases). V lost 0 bases and J 5 bases, leaving 11 bases between the germline ends. The CDR3 length is 15 residues. Germline V gives CDR1 MNHEY, CDR2 SVGEGT.

This clonotype was detected ten times or more. This chain joins TRBV30 and TRBJ1-1; TRBD1 agrees at 9 bases. The trim removed 5 bases at V and 3 bases at J, leaving 1 base unmatched. From germline, CDR1 is GTSNPN and CDR2 SVGIG (reference sequence). There are 12 residues in the CDR3. CDR3 in DNA: TGTGCCTGGGGGACAGGGCACACTGAAGCTTTCTTT. Encoded protein: CAWGTGHTEAFF.

The chain links TRBV6-1 to TRBJ2-2, with a tentative D call TRBD2 (5 bases). The germline V gene encodes CDR1 MNHNS and CDR2 SASEGT. V gave up 6 bases and J gave up 0 bases, with 11 bases separating them. The CDR3 has 15 amino acids. The CDR3 loop reads CASSPGITNTGELFF. In nucleotides, the CDR3 is TGTGCCAGCAGCCCCGGGATCACGAACACCGGGGAGCTGTTTTTT.

This clonotype turned up a few times. This may come from a read error, since a much larger clone is one base off. This chain connects TRBV27 to TRBJ2-7; 8 bases map to TRBD2. The V segment lost 8 bases and the J segment 5 bases; nucleotides outside the gene matches: 11. The CDR3 is 14 amino acids. The germline gives CDR1 MNHEY, CDR2 SMNVEV (reference sequence). For the CDR3, the DNA is TGTGCCAGCGGGCGAGCTAGCGGGCCCCACGAGCAGTACTTC. Protein product: CASGRASGPHEQYF.

Only a few counts were recorded for this clonotype. The chain employs TRBV5-1 and TRBJ1-1; no clear D gene. The CDR3 extends over 17 amino acids. Trimming cost V 1 base and J 0 bases, with 16 bases left between them. Per the germline V gene, CDR1 is SGHRS and CDR2 is YFSETQ. This CDR3 is CASSLYALAAMNTEAFF. The CDR3 DNA reads TGCGCCAGCAGCTTGTATGCCCTGGCAGCCATGAACACTGAAGCTTTCTTT.